The 5 T cell receptor beta chains in this list originate from one sample, sequenced in a study of siplizumab effects on memory and regulatory T cells. Libraries were prepared by immunoSEQ multiplex PCR; TCRdb keeps only in-frame clonotypes and omits some of them. The data hold about 100,000 clones, with 92% observed a single time. Sample: Tregs sorted from blood. These receptors were collected from a human donor in good health.

V usage is TRBV14 and J usage is TRBJ2-7, with 7 bases matching TRBD1. Germline trimming cut 3 bases from V and 2 bases from J; bases unmatched to any gene: 1. Germline-derived CDR1 and CDR2 are SGHDN and FVKESK. The CDR3 is 13 amino acids. The CDR3 protein is CASSQRGPYEQYF. The CDR3 coding sequence is TGTGCCAGCAGCCAGAGGGGGCCCTACGAGCAGTACTTC.

This chain links TRBV4-1 with TRBJ2-2; D is ambiguous. The V gene's germline CDR1 is MGHRA and CDR2 YSYEKL. The CDR3 loop spans 19 amino acids. V lost 0 bases, J lost 0 bases, and 17 bases lay in between. CDR3 residues: CASSQDHRQILANTGELFF. In DNA form, the CDR3 reads TGCGCCAGCAGCCAAGATCATCGTCAGATACTTGCGAACACCGGGGAGCTGTTTTTT.

The chain links TRBV7-8 to TRBJ2-7, with TRBD1 identical over 9 bases. V shed 5 bases and J 5 bases; nucleotides not matched to a gene: 10. CDR1 is SGHVS and CDR2 is FQNEAQ in the germline V gene. This CDR3 comprises 15 residues. The CDR3 loop is CASSEGRQGGNEQYF. Here the CDR3 DNA reads TGTGCCAGCAGCGAGGGCCGACAGGGGGGGAACGAGCAGTACTTC.

V and J are TRBV9 and TRBJ2-2, with D uncertain. Germline CDR1 reads SGDLS; CDR2 reads YYNGEE. The germline V and J ends were trimmed by 0 bases and 0 bases, with 9 bases remaining between them. The CDR3 consists of 16 residues. CDR3 protein: CASSVAAQANTGELFF. Written as DNA, the CDR3 is TGTGCCAGCAGCGTAGCGGCGCAAGCGAACACCGGGGAGCTGTTTTTT. The variable domain in full, completed from reference TRBV9 and TRBJ2-2, reads DSGVTQTPKHLITATGQRVTLRCSPRSGDLSVYWYQQSLDQGLQFLIQYYNGEERAKGNILERFSAQQFPDLHSELNLSSLELGDSALYFCASSVAAQANTGELFFGEGSRLTVL.

The V and J genes are TRBV27 and TRBJ2-3; tentatively, D is TRBD1 (5 bases). The CDR3 extends over 13 amino acids. Germline V gene lookup returns CDR1 MNHEY and CDR2 SMNVEV (reference sequence). Trimming cost V 3 bases and J 8 bases, with 12 bases left between them. Here the CDR3 reads CASSFLDISTQYF. The CDR3 DNA is TGTGCCAGCAGTTTTCTGGACATCAGTACGCAGTATTTT.